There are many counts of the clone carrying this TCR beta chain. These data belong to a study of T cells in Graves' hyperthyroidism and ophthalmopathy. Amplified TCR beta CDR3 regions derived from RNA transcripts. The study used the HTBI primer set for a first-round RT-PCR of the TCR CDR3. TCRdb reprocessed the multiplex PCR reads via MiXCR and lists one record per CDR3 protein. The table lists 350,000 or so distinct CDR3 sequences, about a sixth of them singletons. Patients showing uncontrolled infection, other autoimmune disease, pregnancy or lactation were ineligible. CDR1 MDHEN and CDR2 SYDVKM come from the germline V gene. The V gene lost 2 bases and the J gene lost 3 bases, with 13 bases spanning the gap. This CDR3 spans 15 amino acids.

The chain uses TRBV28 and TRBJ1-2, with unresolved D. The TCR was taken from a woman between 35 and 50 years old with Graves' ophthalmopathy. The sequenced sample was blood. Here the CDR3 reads CASSLGVGVYYGYTF. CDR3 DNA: TGTGCCAGCAGTTTAGGGGTCGGGGTTTACTATGGCTACACCTTC.